This is a list of T cell receptor beta chains from one sample in a study of control samples from healthy donors and cancer patients. Sequencing used immunoSEQ multiplex PCR; TCRdb keeps in-frame clones, though not all of them. The sample includes 96,000 or so clones, over 85% seen only once; the top ten take about 7.3%. Sequenced material: blood. The receptors were sampled from a man aged 18 to 30 in good health. Both conserved end residues are part of each CDR3. D genes are given only for firm matches. The size of a clone is reported for some rows only, either as once, few or many, or as a class for expanded clones.

V: TRBV3-1/TRBV3-2
D: .
size: .
J: TRBJ1-1
DNA: TGTGCCAGCAGCCACTATCTACCCGACAGGAACACTGAAGCTTTCTTT
CDR3: CASSHYLPDRNTEAFF

V: TRBV2
D: .
size: .
J: TRBJ1-2
DNA: TGTGCCAGCAGTGGCAGGGAAGTATTGGATGGCTACACCTTC
CDR3: CASSGREVLDGYTF

V: TRBV7-9
D: TRBD1
size: .
J: TRBJ2-1
DNA: TGTGCCAGCAGGTATATTAGGGGACAGGGAGTTGAGCAGTTCTTC
CDR3: CASRYIRGQGVEQFF

V: TRBV2
D: .
size: .
J: TRBJ1-6
DNA: TGTGCCAGCAGTGAAGCTAACCGGGGGCCAAATTCACCCCTCCACTTT
CDR3: CASSEANRGPNSPLHF

V: TRBV14
D: .
size: .
J: TRBJ1-2
DNA: TGTGCCAGCAGCCAAAGTTCGTACGACCATGGCTACACCTTC
CDR3: CASSQSSYDHGYTF

V: TRBV4-2
D: TRBD2
size: .
J: TRBJ2-7
DNA: TGTGCCAGCACTGAGGAGCGGGAGCTAAGCGAGCAGTACTTC
CDR3: CASTEERELSEQYF

V: TRBV5-6
D: .
size: .
J: TRBJ2-7
DNA: TGTGCCAGCAGCACCTCCCCAGAGGAGGGGCGCGAGCAGTACTTC
CDR3: CASSTSPEEGREQYF

V: TRBV5-5
D: .
size: .
J: TRBJ1-3
DNA: TGTGCCAGCAGCTTGGACAGCTCTGGAAACACCATATATTTT
CDR3: CASSLDSSGNTIYF

V: TRBV27
D: .
size: .
J: TRBJ2-7
DNA: TGTGCCAGCAGTTTATCGATGTCCAGGGGGGCCTACGAGCAGTACTTC
CDR3: CASSLSMSRGAYEQYF

V: TRBV5-5
D: TRBD2
size: .
J: TRBJ2-3
DNA: TGTGCCAGCAGCTTGGTGGCGGCTAGCGGGCTCTCAGATACGCAGTATTTT
CDR3: CASSLVAASGLSDTQYF

V: TRBV4-2
D: TRBD1
size: few
J: TRBJ1-5
DNA: TGTGCCAGCAGCGCCGGACAGGGTGGCAATCAGCCCCAGCATTTT
CDR3: CASSAGQGGNQPQHF

V: TRBV2
D: TRBD1
size: .
J: TRBJ2-7
DNA: TGTGCCAGCAGGGCGGGACAGGGGGCGAACGAGCAGTACTTC
CDR3: CASRAGQGANEQYF

V: TRBV29-1
D: TRBD1
size: .
J: TRBJ1-2
DNA: TGCAGCGTTGAAAAAGGGACAGGGATATATGGCTACACCTTC
CDR3: CSVEKGTGIYGYTF

V: TRBV5-1
D: TRBD2
size: .
J: TRBJ2-5
DNA: TGCGCCAGCGGGGGGGGTCTAGAGACCCAGTACTTC
CDR3: CASGGGLETQYF

V: TRBV2
D: TRBD1
size: .
J: TRBJ1-2
DNA: TGTGCCAGCAGTGTGAGGACAGGGGGCGCCGATGGCTACACCTTC
CDR3: CASSVRTGGADGYTF

V: TRBV4-3
D: .
size: .
J: TRBJ2-7
DNA: TGCGCCAGCAGCCAAGATGGGAAGCAGTACTTC
CDR3: CASSQDGKQYF

V: TRBV7-3
D: .
size: .
J: TRBJ1-1
DNA: TGTGCCAGCAGCTTATTATCAAAAGGGGACACTGAAGCTTTCTTT
CDR3: CASSLLSKGDTEAFF

V: TRBV11-2
D: .
size: once
J: TRBJ1-5
DNA: TGTGCCAGCAGTACGGGTAGCAATCAGCCCCAGCATTTT
CDR3: CASSTGSNQPQHF

V: TRBV4-2
D: .
size: .
J: TRBJ2-1
DNA: TGTGCCAGCAGCCAAGATAGGGAGGCCTACAATGAGCAGTTCTTC
CDR3: CASSQDREAYNEQFF

V: TRBV6-2/TRBV6-3
D: .
size: .
J: TRBJ2-7
DNA: TGTGCCAGCAGTTACTCGATAAGGGCGTGGGAAGGCGAGCAGTACTTC
CDR3: CASSYSIRAWEGEQYF

V: TRBV19
D: TRBD1
size: .
J: TRBJ1-5
DNA: TGTGCCAGTAGTACCCGACAGGGGATTTATAGCAATCAGCCCCAGCATTTT
CDR3: CASSTRQGIYSNQPQHF

V: TRBV6-5
D: .
size: .
J: TRBJ1-1
DNA: TGTGCCAGCAGTTACGGGGGTGGGAACACTGAAGCTTTCTTT
CDR3: CASSYGGGNTEAFF